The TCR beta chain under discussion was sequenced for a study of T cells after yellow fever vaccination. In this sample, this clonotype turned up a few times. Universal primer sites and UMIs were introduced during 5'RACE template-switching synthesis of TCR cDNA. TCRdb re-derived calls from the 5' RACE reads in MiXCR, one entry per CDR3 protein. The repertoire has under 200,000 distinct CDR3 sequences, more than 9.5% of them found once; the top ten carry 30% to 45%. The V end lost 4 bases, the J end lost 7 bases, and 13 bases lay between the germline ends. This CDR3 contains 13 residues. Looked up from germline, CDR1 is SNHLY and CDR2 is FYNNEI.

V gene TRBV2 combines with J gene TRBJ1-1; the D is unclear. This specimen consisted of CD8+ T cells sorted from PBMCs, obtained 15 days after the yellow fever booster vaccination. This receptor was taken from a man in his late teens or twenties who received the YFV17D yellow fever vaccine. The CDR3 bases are TGTGCCAGCAGTGTTTTGGGGTTATATGAAGCTTTCTTT. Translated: CASSVLGLYEAFF. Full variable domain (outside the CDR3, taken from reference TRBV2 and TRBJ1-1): EPEVTQTPSHQVTQMGQEVILRCVPISNHLYFYWYRQILGQKVEFLVSFYNNEISEKSEIFDDQFSVERPDGSNFTLKIRSTKLEDSAMYFCASSVLGLYEAFFGQGTRLTVV.